Presented here are 29 T cell receptor beta chains from one specimen sequenced in a study of blood T cell repertoires in COVID-19. Measured with immunoSEQ multiplex PCR; TCRdb has only the in-frame clones, and not every one. The sample carries approximately 200,000 clones, about 80% recorded once. The sequenced sample was peripheral blood. Receptors were obtained from a woman between 55 and 75 years old with acute or convalescent COVID-19.

This chain's CDR3 is CASSRQGSGVGTDTQYF. The CDR3 nucleotides read TGTGCCAGCAGCCGGCAGGGGTCAGGGGTAGGGACAGATACGCAGTATTTT. V and J are TRBV3-1 (or the pseudogene TRBV3-2) and TRBJ2-3; a possible D gene is TRBD1 (6 bases). Trimming stripped 4 bases from V and 3 bases from J, with 20 bases between. CDR1 is LGHDT and CDR2 is YNNKEL in the germline V gene (reference sequence). The CDR3 extends over 17 amino acids.

This sequence joins TRBV4-2 and TRBJ1-1, with TRBD1 as a possible D gene (5 bases). This CDR3 has 13 amino acids. CDR1 is LGHNA and CDR2 is YNFKEQ in the germline V gene. The V end lost 5 bases, the J end lost 7 bases, and 14 bases lay between the germline ends. CDR3 sequence: CASSSQGMGEAFF. For the CDR3, the DNA is TGTGCCAGCAGCTCCCAGGGAATGGGTGAAGCTTTCTTT.

In regard to this clone: Other DNA sequences in this specimen translate into the identical CDR3. The gene calls are TRBV9 and TRBJ1-4, with TRBD1 identical over 9 bases. J gave up 7 bases and V 2 bases, and 3 bases lay outside the gene matches. Germline V CDR1 and CDR2: SGDLS, YYNGEE. This CDR3 is built from 14 residues. The CDR3 sequence: CASSVGQGGEKLFF. CDR3 nucleotide sequence: TGTGCCAGCAGCGTGGGACAGGGAGGTGAAAAACTGTTTTTT.

V and J are TRBV10-3 and TRBJ2-5; TRBD2 agrees at 16 bases. CDR3 length equals 17 residues. Trimming removed 4 bases from V and 5 bases from J; junction bases left unmatched: 7. Germline V gives CDR1 ENHRY, CDR2 SYGVKD. CDR3 protein: CAISGGTSGGVFETQYF. The CDR3 DNA reads TGTGCCATCAGTGGCGGGACTAGCGGGGGGGTCTTTGAGACCCAGTACTTC.

Turning to this clone: The sample holds other DNA sequences that translate to the same CDR3. The rearrangement uses TRBV2 and TRBJ2-7, with D possibly being TRBD1 (7 bases). The CDR3 loop spans 13 amino acids. The V gene lost 8 bases and the J gene lost 1 base, with 12 bases spanning the gap. The V gene's germline CDR1 is SNHLY and CDR2 FYNNEI. The CDR3 sequence: CASGGGGSYEQYF. The CDR3 DNA reads TGTGCCAGCGGAGGGGGCGGATCCTACGAGCAGTACTTC.

This clone was detected a few times. V gene TRBV27 combines with J gene TRBJ1-5, with TRBD1 matching over 9 bases. V dropped 6 bases and J dropped 6; count of bases not matched to a gene: 0. The CDR3 has 12 amino acids. From germline, CDR1 is MNHEY and CDR2 SMNVEV (reference sequence). The CDR3 nucleotides read TGTGCCAGCAGGACAGGGGGTCAGCCCCAGCATTTT. Protein sequence: CASRTGGQPQHF.

V usage is TRBV6-5 and J usage is TRBJ1-6, with D perhaps matching TRBD1 (6 bases). Germline loops: CDR1 MNHEY, CDR2 SVGAGI. The CDR3 consists of 15 residues. V was pared by 6 bases and J by 6 bases, with 15 bases between. CDR3 sequence (DNA): TGTGCCAGCAGATCAACAGGGTCTGGTAATTCACCCCTCCACTTT. Its protein is CASRSTGSGNSPLHF.

The chain has TRBV12-3 or TRBV12-4 and TRBJ2-5; D not certain. Between the trimmed V and J ends, which lost 4 bases and 5 bases, there was a span of 8 bases. The CDR3 contains 12 residues. This CDR3 is CASSSVVETQYF. The CDR3 DNA reads TGTGCCAGCAGTTCCGTAGTGGAGACCCAGTACTTC.

This chain joins TRBV5-1 and TRBJ2-7; D ambiguous. CDR1 SGHRS and CDR2 YFSETQ come from the germline V gene. Trimming cost V 2 bases and J 0 bases, with 6 bases left between them. The CDR3 contains 13 residues. CDR3 sequence (DNA): TGCGCCAGCAGCTTTACGAGCTCCTACGAGCAGTACTTC. Its translation is CASSFTSSYEQYF.

The chain links TRBV28 to TRBJ2-3; D is possibly TRBD1 (6 bases). The CDR3 loop spans 18 amino acids. Germline CDR1 and CDR2: MDHEN and SYDVKM. V was clipped by 4 bases and J by 4 bases, with 24 bases between them. The CDR3 sequence: CASSSHAAGEGFSDTQYF. In nucleotides, the CDR3 is TGTGCCAGCAGTTCGCACGCTGCAGGGGAAGGTTTTTCAGATACGCAGTATTTT.

The chain uses TRBV12-3 or TRBV12-4 and TRBJ2-3; D might be TRBD2 (5 bases). This CDR3 comprises 13 residues. Trimming removed 7 bases from V and 2 bases from J, with 10 bases in between. The CDR3, as DNA: TGTGCCAGCAATGGACTTTACACAGATACGCAGTATTTT. The encoded protein is CASNGLYTDTQYF.

DNA for the CDR3: TGTGCCAGCAGTCCCACCTGGGAGGGGGCTGAAGCTTTCTTT. Its protein is CASSPTWEGAEAFF. The chain employs TRBV6-5 and TRBJ1-1; the D gene is possibly TRBD1 (6 bases). The ends were cut back, 5 bases at V and 6 bases at J, with 16 bases in the middle. The CDR3 is 14 amino acids. Germline CDR1 reads MNHEY; CDR2 reads SVGAGI.

The chain is built from TRBV6-6 and TRBJ1-4, with D possibly matching TRBD1 (6 bases). There are 13 residues in the CDR3. V dropped 6 bases and J dropped 4 bases, with 9 bases sitting between them. Looked up from germline, CDR1 is MNHNY and CDR2 is SVGAGI (reference sequence). As DNA, the CDR3 is TGTGCCAGCAGCAGGGGAAATAATGAAAAACTGTTTTTT. Translation gives CASSRGNNEKLFF.

J is TRBJ2-7 and V is TRBV30, with 8 positions matching TRBD1. CDR1 and CDR2 from the germline V gene are GTSNPN and SVGIG (reference sequence). The CDR3 has 14 residues. Germline trimming cut 1 base from V and 4 bases from J; bases unmatched to any gene: 6. For the CDR3, the DNA is TGTGCCTGGAGTGCGGACAGGGCACGATACGAGCAGTACTTC. Its translation: CAWSADRARYEQYF.

This chain joins TRBV7-9 and TRBJ1-3; 8 bases map to TRBD1. CDR1 is SEHNR and CDR2 is FQNEAQ in the germline V gene (reference sequence). CDR3 length: 17 amino acids. V lost 3 bases, J lost 0 bases, and 7 bases stayed unmatched. CDR3 sequence: CASSFPDRANSGNTIYF. CDR3 in DNA: TGTGCCAGCAGCTTTCCGGACAGGGCTAACTCTGGAAACACCATATATTTT. The variable domain in full, with the rest retrieved from reference TRBV7-9 and TRBJ1-3, is DTGVSQNPRHKITKRGQNVTFRCDPISEHNRLYWYRQTLGQGPEFLTYFQNEAQLEKSRLLSDRFSAERPKGSFSTLEIQRTEQGDSAMYLCASSFPDRANSGNTIYFGEGSWLTVV.

The chain employs TRBV5-1 and TRBJ2-1; 7 bases are a match to TRBD2. The V and J ends lost 0 bases and 6 bases, in that order; junction bases with no gene match: 3. The CDR3 contains 14 residues. The germline V gene encodes CDR1 SGHRS and CDR2 YFSETQ. DNA of the CDR3: TGCGCCAGCAGCTTGGTGAGCGGGGCCAATGAGCAGTTCTTC. Amino acids: CASSLVSGANEQFF.

The genes are TRBV6-2 or TRBV6-3 and TRBJ2-1; the D is unclear. Germline V gene lookup returns CDR1 MNHEY and CDR2 SVGEGT. V dropped 2 bases and J dropped 8 bases, with 13 bases sitting between them. The CDR3 is 14 residues long. CDR3 sequence reads: CASSYTFLGDEQFF. In nucleotides, the CDR3 is TGTGCCAGCAGTTACACTTTCCTAGGAGATGAGCAGTTCTTC.

J is TRBJ1-2 and V is TRBV6-2 or TRBV6-3; 9 bases are a match to TRBD1. In germline, CDR1 is MNHEY, CDR2 SVGEGT. The CDR3 is made up of 13 amino acids. The junction had 6 bases not matched to a gene; V was cut back by 6 bases and J by 7 bases. The CDR3 region is CASSPAGQGGYTF. CDR3 bases: TGTGCCAGCAGCCCCGCGGGACAGGGTGGCTACACCTTC.

The sample holds a few counts of this clone. This rearrangement joins TRBV29-1 to TRBJ1-4, with D tentatively TRBD1 (6 bases). The CDR3 sequence is 12 residues long. The ends were cut back, 7 bases at V and 6 bases at J, with 12 bases in the middle. The germline V gene has CDR1 SQVTM and CDR2 ANQGSEA. The CDR3 loop reads CSGTGSDEKLFF. CDR3 coding DNA: TGCAGCGGAACAGGGTCGGATGAAAAACTGTTTTTT. The variable domain in full, completed from reference TRBV29-1 and TRBJ1-4, reads SAVISQKPSRDICQRGTSLTIQCQVDSQVTMMFWYRQQPGQSLTLIATANQGSEATYESGFVIDKFPISRPNLTFSTLTVSNMSPEDSSIYLCSGTGSDEKLFFGSGTQLSVL.

The chain combines TRBV19 with TRBJ1-2; a possible D gene is TRBD1 (6 bases). Trimming took 10 bases from V and 0 from J, leaving 15 bases between them. Per the germline V gene, CDR1 is LNHDA and CDR2 is SQIVND (reference sequence). CDR3 length: 14 amino acids. CDR3 DNA sequence: TGTGCCACCCAGAGCAGGGGTGCTAACTATGGCTACACCTTC. This encodes CATQSRGANYGYTF.

J is TRBJ1-1 and V is TRBV2, with TRBD1 matching over 10 bases. Per the germline V gene, CDR1 is SNHLY and CDR2 is FYNNEI. V was clipped by 7 bases and J by 5 bases; unmatched bases: 16. This CDR3 spans 17 amino acids. For the CDR3, the DNA is TGTGCCAGCACCTCTGACGGGACAGGGGTGCTCTATACTGAAGCTTTCTTT. Amino acids: CASTSDGTGVLYTEAFF. The variable domain in full, with the rest retrieved from reference TRBV2 and TRBJ1-1, is EPEVTQTPSHQVTQMGQEVILRCVPISNHLYFYWYRQILGQKVEFLVSFYNNEISEKSEIFDDQFSVERPDGSNFTLKIRSTKLEDSAMYFCASTSDGTGVLYTEAFFGQGTRLTVV.

This sequence joins TRBV4-2 and TRBJ1-3; TRBD1 aligns across 9 bases. Trimming cost V 1 base and J 4 bases; bases outside gene matches: 5. The CDR3 has 16 residues. From germline, CDR1 is LGHNA and CDR2 YNFKEQ. The CDR3 sequence: CASSQGTGGKGNTIYF. In nucleotides, the CDR3 is TGTGCCAGCAGCCAAGGAACAGGGGGCAAAGGAAACACCATATATTTT.

In regard to this clone: The DNA is left out, because the CDR3 cannot be placed on it with certainty; the CDR3 is given as TCRdb lists it. V and J are TRBV9 and TRBJ1-2; no check of the table's D call, TRBD1, against the DNA was made. Both ends counted, the CDR3 spans 13 residues. Germline lookup yields CDR1 SGDLS and CDR2 YYNGEE. CDR3 amino acids: CASSVGQGAQITF.

A note on this clone: The germline gene is not matched at one end of the junction; a read error may be the cause. The V call is TRBV27, the J call TRBJ2-7; perhaps TRBD2 as D (7 bases). The CDR3 length is 17 residues. In germline, CDR1 is MNHEY, CDR2 SMNVEV (reference sequence). The CDR3 coding sequence is TGTGCCAGCTGTTTTAAGGGGGGGGGTGGACTCCCCTACGAGCAGTACTTC. This gives the protein CASCFKGGGGLPYEQYF.

A single count supports this clone. This chain links TRBV6-6 with TRBJ2-7; TRBD2 matches 10 bases. V gave up 5 bases and J gave up 1 base; unmatched junction bases: 2. CDR3 length: 14 amino acids. From germline, CDR1 is MNHNY and CDR2 SVGAGI (reference sequence). The CDR3 here is CASSPTSGSYEQYF. CDR3 in DNA: TGTGCCAGCAGTCCGACTAGCGGGTCCTACGAGCAGTACTTC.

The chain carries TRBV2 and TRBJ2-5; tentative D call: TRBD2 (6 bases). The CDR3 has 13 amino acids. Deletions cut 2 bases from V and 5 bases from J, with 9 bases between. Germline CDR1 is SNHLY and CDR2 is FYNNEI. The CDR3 DNA sequence: TGTGCCAGCAGTGAACGGGGAGGTGAGACCCAGTACTTC. Translating it yields CASSERGGETQYF.

The chain uses TRBV10-3 and TRBJ2-1; TRBD2 matches 8 bases. This CDR3 region has 14 residues. Germline trimming cut 8 bases from V and 5 bases from J; bases unmatched to any gene: 8. The V gene's germline CDR1 is ENHRY and CDR2 SYGVKD. CDR3 region: CAIQERGSDNEQFF. CDR3 bases: TGTGCCATCCAAGAGCGGGGGAGCGACAATGAGCAGTTCTTC.

This CDR3 reads CSAQGINEQFF. Written as DNA, the CDR3 is TGCAGTGCCCAGGGAATCAATGAGCAGTTCTTC. The chain carries TRBV20-1 and TRBJ2-1, with D tentatively TRBD1 (5 bases). The ends were cut back, 6 bases at V and 6 bases at J, with 9 bases in the middle. The CDR3 consists of 11 residues. The germline gives CDR1 DFQATT, CDR2 SNEGSKA (reference sequence).

The V and J genes are TRBV5-4 and TRBJ2-2; D uncertain. The CDR3 length is 12 residues. From germline, CDR1 is SGHNT and CDR2 YYREEE (reference sequence). V was clipped by 4 bases and J by 3 bases, with 4 bases between them. The CDR3 nucleotides are TGTGCCAGCAGCGGAGACACCGGGGAGCTGTTTTTT. Translating gives CASSGDTGELFF. The complete variable domain, with remaining parts taken from reference TRBV5-4 and TRBJ2-2, reads ETGVTQSPTHLIKTRGQQVTLRCSSQSGHNTVSWYQQALGQGPQFIFQYYREEENGRGNFPPRFSGLQFPNYSSELNVNALELDDSALYLCASSGDTGELFFGEGSRLTVL.